This entry is about one T cell receptor (beta chain). This CDR3 has 18 residues. V lost 3 bases to trimming and J lost 0 bases, with 21 bases between them. Looked up from germline, CDR1 is SGHRS and CDR2 is YFSETQ. The assay was immunoSEQ multiplex PCR, and TCRdb's table has in-frame clones only and misses some. This table holds about 3,800 clones, 20% to 25% found once. Described treatment: randomized to nivolumab then ipilimumab (arm A) or the reverse (arm B). This sample is drawn from a study of sequential checkpoint blockade in melanoma. Overall study context: TCRbeta immunosequencing was performed on DNA from around 91 pretreatment melanoma tumor samples.

The TCR originated in a human donor with melanoma. The specimen was tumor tissue (inferred from file names), collected from a patient given nivolumab and ipilimumab in sequence. The rearrangement uses TRBV5-1 and TRBJ1-1; a possible D gene is TRBD1 (6 bases). The CDR3 spells CASSSPGARGLMNTEAFF. CDR3 sequence (DNA): TGCGCCAGCAGCTCTCCAGGGGCGAGAGGGCTCATGAACACTGAAGCTTTCTTT.